This T cell receptor beta chain is from a study of PD-1 blockade in classical Hodgkin lymphoma (dated by TCRdb to 2019 to 2021). Regarding the complete study: Nivolumab dosing was 3 mg/kg intravenously every 2 weeks, continuing until either disease progression or unacceptable toxicity. To define a peripheral blood immune signature of response to PD-1 blockade in classical Hodgkin lymphoma, the study combined TCR beta sequencing with CyTOF. Paper-wide results and their limitations: Diversity was lower in patients who began nivolumab less than 1 year after ASCT, so these patients were left out of later analyses to avoid confounding by immune reconstitution. The study covered only a single clinical trial cohort, and the causes of the repertoire differences, possibly disease activity or prior therapy, were still not defined. Trial patients achieving complete response had baseline diversity similar to newly diagnosed patients, whereas partial responders and progressors had significantly lower diversity. Baseline TCR diversity was reported to be lower in newly diagnosed patients than in healthy donors and to be lower still in relapsed/refractory patients. CD4+ but not CD8+ TCR diversity rose significantly by C4D1 (p=0.0027 vs p=0.16), most apparent in complete responders (p=0.02).

The sample's time point label, decoded: cycle 4 day 1 (C4D1), after less than 7 weeks of nivolumab. All trial patients had relapsed after autologous stem cell transplantation, with cohorts A, B and C differing in prior brentuximab vedotin exposure. Magnetic negative selection with a Miltenyi CD8+ T cell isolation kit was used to purify CD8+ T cells from thawed PBMCs. The trial cohort was composed of 56 patients with relapsed/refractory classical Hodgkin lymphoma, for whom complete response, partial response or progressive disease was recorded as best overall response. Trial patients were treated with single-agent nivolumab in the multi-cohort phase II CheckMate 205 trial. Best overall response was determined by an independent review committee according to the 2007 International Working Group response criteria. Trial PBMCs were obtained immediately prior to nivolumab initiation (C1D1) and on therapy at cycle 2 day 1 and cycle 4 day 1. Peripheral blood was collected in 8 mL Vacutainer Cell Preparation Tubes, from which PBMCs were isolated by centrifugation and then cryopreserved. Purified CD4+ and CD8+ fractions were prepared only for cases with an additional available PBMC sample. Magnetically labelled cells were removed on LS columns in a quadroMACS separator, and the flow-through was retained as the purified fraction.

Taken from the germline V gene (reference sequence), the CDR1 and CDR2 loops are MNHEY and SMNVEV. V loses 5 bases, J loses 4 bases, and the germline ends lie 19 bases apart. The CDR3 sequence holds 16 residues, the cysteine and phenylalanine included. Of all the DNA, just the CDR3 is kept, 48 bases in frame from base 1. The Qiagen DNeasy kit was used to extract genomic DNA from unsorted PBMCs and from the negatively selected CD4+ and CD8+ fractions. Using primers that anneal to V and J segments, immunoSEQ multiplex PCR amplified the TCR beta CDR3 regions. Amplification bias was minimized using a synthetic immune receptor repertoire, and residual bias was removed computationally after sequencing. Per the authors' processing: Repertoire diversity was quantified as the Shannon entropy index using custom Python scripts. Unsorted, CD4+ and CD8+ repertoires were analyzed separately, except in combined analyses where CD4+ and CD8+ sequences were merged in silico. Clonal expansion was defined as at least a 2-fold frequency increase after treatment relative to C1D1, with a pseudocount of 0.5 for undetected baseline clones. Clones with 0 or 1 copy at C1D1 were classified as singleton clones, and clones with 2 or more copies were classified as non-singleton clones. By matching protein sequences in sorted samples from the same patient, clones expanded in unsorted samples were annotated as CD4+, CD8+ or unknown. Wilcoxon tests on paired samples were used to test changes in diversity from C1D1 to C4D1. The immuneACCESS repertoire file appears here via TCRdb, limited to in-frame rearrangements. These files lack a portion of the clones; in checked studies, under half of the deficit traces to unresolved V genes, and the cause of the others is not known. V, J and clone size derive from that table, while D and trimming were established from the DNA sequence. The sample table contains more than 13,000 clones; only one count was recorded for 89% of them. The ten biggest clones cover about 18% of the sample.

Regarding this clone: The specificity of this receptor is unknown. One base away there is no much larger clone; base qualities are not given.

The specimen was CD8+ T cells from blood, collected before the fourth cycle of nivolumab. This TCR was sampled from a human donor with classical Hodgkin lymphoma. The receptor chain draws on TRBV27 and TRBJ2-3, with a tentative D gene TRBD2 over 5 matching bases. The CDR3 sequence is CASSPWLRALADTQYF. The nucleotide sequence is TGTGCCAGCAGTCCTTGGTTGAGGGCTTTGGCAGATACGCAGTATTTT.